Below, 9 T cell receptor beta chains from the same sample are listed, as sequenced in a study of blood T cell repertoires in COVID-19. Profiling relied on immunoSEQ multiplex PCR, and the TCRdb table lists in-frame clones only, not all of them. The sample lists 90,000 to 120,000 clones, less than 85% occurring once. The sample was peripheral blood. The receptor set was obtained from a woman between 40 and 50 years old with acute or convalescent COVID-19.

The chain combines TRBV10-3 with TRBJ1-1; tentative D call: TRBD1 (5 bases). The ends were cut back, 10 bases at V and 3 bases at J, with 18 bases in the middle. The CDR3 totals 14 residues. The germline gives CDR1 ENHRY, CDR2 SYGVKD. The CDR3 loop reads CATTRDRAYTEAFF. CDR3 coding DNA: TGTGCCACTACGAGAGACAGAGCCTACACTGAAGCTTTCTTT.

The rearrangement uses TRBV6-5 and TRBJ1-4; D is undetermined. The CDR3 is 12 amino acids. V was trimmed by 2 bases and J by 8 bases, leaving 6 bases between them. The germline V gene has CDR1 MNHEY and CDR2 SVGAGI. The chain's CDR3 is CASSYDREKLFF. In DNA form, the CDR3 reads TGTGCCAGCAGTTACGATCGGGAAAAACTGTTTTTT.

A few counts support this clone. The CDR3 nucleotides read TGCGCCAGCAGCCAAGACCCCTATCTTAATGAGCAGTTCTTC. Translated, it gives CASSQDPYLNEQFF. This sequence joins TRBV4-1 and TRBJ2-1; D gene ambiguous. The ends were cut back, 0 bases at V and 7 bases at J, with 10 bases in the middle. The CDR3 is 14 residues long. The germline V gene encodes CDR1 MGHRA and CDR2 YSYEKL.

The chain uses TRBV7-7 and TRBJ2-3, with D perhaps matching TRBD2 (6 bases). V was trimmed by 1 base and J by 1 base, leaving 9 bases between them. The CDR3 runs to 15 residues. Germline CDR1 reads SSHAT; CDR2 reads FNYEAQ (reference sequence). CDR3 sequence (DNA): TGTGCCAGCAGCTTAGGAGGGGAGGGCACAGATACGCAGTATTTT. Translating it yields CASSLGGEGTDTQYF. Variable domain in full (rest from reference TRBV7-7 and TRBJ2-3): GAGVSQSPRYKVTKRGQDVTLRCDPISSHATLYWYQQALGQGPEFLTYFNYEAQPDKSGLPSDRFSAERPEGSISTLTIQRTEQRDSAMYRCASSLGGEGTDTQYFGPGTRLTVL.

V usage is TRBV28 and J usage is TRBJ1-2; a possible D gene is TRBD1 (6 bases). V lost 7 bases to trimming and J lost 3 bases, with 9 bases between them. Germline V gives CDR1 MDHEN, CDR2 SYDVKM. The CDR3 is 12 residues long. The CDR3 DNA reads as TGTGCCAGCACTAGACAGGACTATGGCTACACCTTC. Protein: CASTRQDYGYTF.

CDR3 nucleotide sequence: TGTGCCAGCAGCCCCTCCGGTAGCGGGGGGTCTGCCGGGGAGCTGTTTTTT. Amino acids: CASSPSGSGGSAGELFF. The chain couples TRBV5-4 to TRBJ2-2, with 10 bases fitting TRBD2. The CDR3 consists of 17 residues. V lost 4 bases to trimming and J lost 6 bases; unmatched junction nucleotides: 12. Germline-derived CDR1 and CDR2 are SGHNT and YYREEE (reference sequence).

The J gene is TRBJ1-2, the V gene TRBV11-2; 8 positions agree with TRBD1. Per the germline V gene, CDR1 is SGHAT and CDR2 is FQNNGV. With 5 bases clipped from V and 4 bases from J, the junction kept 6 bases outside the gene matches. The CDR3 has 14 residues. The CDR3, as DNA: TGTGCCAGCAGCACCGCCGGGACAGGCTATGGCTACACCTTC. Residues: CASSTAGTGYGYTF. The variable domain in full, with the rest retrieved from reference TRBV11-2 and TRBJ1-2, is EAGVAQSPRYKIIEKRQSVAFWCNPISGHATLYWYQQILGQGPKLLIQFQNNGVVDDSQLPKDRFSAERLKGVDSTLKIQPAKLEDSAVYLCASSTAGTGYGYTFGSGTRLTVV.

This clone was detected once. CDR3 region: CASRHYRGLGGNTGELFF. The CDR3 DNA reads TGTGCCAGCAGACATTACCGTGGACTGGGGGGGAACACCGGGGAGCTGTTTTTT. The chain uses TRBV11-2 and TRBJ2-2, with D tentatively TRBD2 (6 bases). CDR1 is SGHAT and CDR2 is FQNNGV in the germline V gene. The CDR3 is 18 amino acids. Trimming took off 6 bases at V and 1 base at J, with 21 bases between the two ends. Supplemented by reference TRBV11-2 and TRBJ2-2, the full variable domain reads EAGVAQSPRYKIIEKRQSVAFWCNPISGHATLYWYQQILGQGPKLLIQFQNNGVVDDSQLPKDRFSAERLKGVDSTLKIQPAKLEDSAVYLCASRHYRGLGGNTGELFFGEGSRLTVL.

This clone came up a few times. The rearrangement uses TRBV5-4 and TRBJ1-6; no clear D. V was trimmed by 1 base and J by 0 bases, leaving 5 bases between them. Germline CDR1 and CDR2: SGHNT and YYREEE (reference sequence). The CDR3 loop spans 15 amino acids. The CDR3 here is CASSLTSSYNSPLHF. The CDR3 nucleotides are TGTGCCAGCAGCTTGACGAGCTCCTATAATTCACCCCTCCACTTT.